This T cell receptor (beta chain) was identified in a study of graft-versus-host responses after intestinal transplantation. Study information: Isolated intestinal, liver-intestinal, or multivisceral transplants were what recipients had. After anti-thymocyte globulin induction, recipients took tacrolimus and steroids for approximately three years.

Profiling relied on immunoSEQ multiplex PCR, and the TCRdb table lists in-frame clones only, not all of them. The sample has around 30,000 clones, approximately 87% seen once. The origin of this receptor is a human patient who received an intestinal transplant, so some T cells may come from the graft donor. Sequencing used PBMCs, obtained roughly 29 days after intestinal transplant.

This chain's CDR3 is CASSPRDRGYSNQPQHF. CDR3 in DNA: TGTGCCAGCAGTCCCAGGGACAGGGGTTATAGCAATCAGCCCCAGCATTTT. The rearrangement uses TRBV27 and TRBJ1-5, with 10 bases that match TRBD1. This CDR3 region has 17 residues. Germline V lookup: CDR1 MNHEY, CDR2 SMNVEV (reference sequence). After removal of 5 bases from V and 0 bases from J, the junction contained 7 bases not matched to a gene.